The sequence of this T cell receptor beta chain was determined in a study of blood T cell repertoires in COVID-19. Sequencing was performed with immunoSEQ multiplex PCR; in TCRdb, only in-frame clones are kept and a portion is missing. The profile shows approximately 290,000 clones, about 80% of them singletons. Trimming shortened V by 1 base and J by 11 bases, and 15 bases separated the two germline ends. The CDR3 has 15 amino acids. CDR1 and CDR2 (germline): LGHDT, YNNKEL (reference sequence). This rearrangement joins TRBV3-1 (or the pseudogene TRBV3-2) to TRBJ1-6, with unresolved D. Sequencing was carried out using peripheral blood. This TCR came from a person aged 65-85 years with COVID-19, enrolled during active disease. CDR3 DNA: TGTGCCAGCAGCCAAGCGGGCCCGGGGAGTCCACCCCTCCACTTT. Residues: CASSQAGPGSPPLHF.